This T cell receptor (beta chain) was observed in a study of blood T cell repertoires in COVID-19. Study-level background: The cDNA or gDNA used as material had been derived from T cells, B-cell-depleted T cells, or PBMCs.

Method: immunoSEQ multiplex PCR; TCRdb's copy keeps in-frame clones and lacks some. Of 150,000 or so clones in the sample, about 79% were seen once. Trimming removed 3 bases from V and 4 bases from J, with 16 bases in between. CDR1 LNHDA and CDR2 SQIVND come from the germline V gene (reference sequence). The CDR3 spans 15 residues. This TCR came from a woman aged 80 or over with active or convalescent COVID-19. Sequencing was performed on peripheral blood. The chain is built from TRBV19 and TRBJ2-7, with TRBD1 as a possible D gene (6 bases). As DNA, the CDR3 is TGTGCCAGTAGTATTTACCCGGGGACATCGTACGAGCAGTACTTC. This gives the protein CASSIYPGTSYEQYF.